This T cell receptor (beta chain) was profiled in a study of T cell responses to AZD1222 COVID-19 vaccine (dated by TCRdb to the early 2020s). Concerning the study at large: TCR sequencing covered some 240 trial participants: 200 to 210 given two doses of AZD1222 and some 25 given two doses of MenACWY control vaccine. Trial participants were enrolled by age into 18-55, 56-69 and 70-plus year subgroups, with roughly 150, 30 and 60 TCR-sequenced participants respectively.

The full study reports these points: Because no day 14 peak-response samples were available, the repertoires could be characterized only after the peak T cell response. After two AZD1222 doses, spike-specific TCR breadth and depth were significantly higher than at day 0 and than in MenACWY recipients. Participants were mostly white British, with more females than males. The authors suggested clonal diversity may have been underestimated. Conclusions about previously exposed vaccinees are limited, since just five or six AZD1222 recipients were seropositive for SARS-CoV-2 at baseline. Reportedly, almost half of the unique spike-specific TCRs recognized epitopes lying outside the regions that are mutated in the B.1.351 and B.1.1.7 variants. The vaccine-associated CD4 TCRs covered the entire spike protein, and the dominant responses fell in regions 160-218 and 743-854. The 56-69-year group was small, and its depth increase did not reach significance, likely because of low power.

Taken with the paper, the label for time point translates to: about 28 days (+/-7) after the second vaccine dose. AZD1222 recipients given second doses at about 4 weeks or at about 12 weeks were pooled, since spike-specific TCR depth and breadth were not found to differ between the two schedules. Vaccinee samples were obtained from the UK trials COV001 and COV002, which included a single-blind randomized controlled phase 2/3 trial of AZD1222 (ChAdOx1 nCoV-19) in healthy adults. Trial participant PBMC samples were collected at day 0 and day 28 after the second dose for TCRbeta chain sequencing. From a lookup of the germline V gene, CDR1 and CDR2 are MDHEN and SYDVKM. V sheds 8 bases and J sheds 1 base, leaving 14 bases between their ends. The CDR3, cysteine through phenylalanine, is 14 amino acids long. Just CDR3 DNA is preserved here, 42 bases in frame from base 1. The CDR3 regions of human TCRbeta chains were analyzed by immunosequencing. The paper's data handling went like this. TCRs in the repertoires were matched against a reference library of SARS-CoV-2-specific TCRs that had been generated with the MIRA antigen-specificity platform. Breadth meant the fraction of unique TCRs that were SARS-CoV-2-associated, whereas depth meant the fraction of total T cells that were SARS-CoV-2-associated. Using the MIRA data, each spike-specific TCR was mapped to the spike region that the TCR reacts to and placed in a CD4 or CD8 class. Log10-transformed breadth and depth values were compared by one-way ANOVA with Sidak's multiple comparisons tests. TCRdb holds this immuneACCESS table with in-frame rearrangements only. Some clones are missing; in checked studies, unresolved V genes explain under half, and the rest has no known cause. The DNA gave D and trimming, while V, J and clone size come from that table. The sample table records some 250,000 clones; about 94% of these occur just once. The ten top clones hold approximately 0.52% of the sample.

Regarding this clone: It has no known antigen specificity. Base qualities are missing; no much larger clone stands one base away.

Sequencing was performed on peripheral blood, taken 28 days after the second AZD1222 dose. This chain is built from TRBV28 and TRBJ2-5; the D gene is not confidently resolved. This receptor was obtained from an adult who received the AZD1222 COVID-19 vaccine. The DNA is TGTGCCAGCTCAAGGAAGGGCAGCCAAGAGACCCAGTACTTC. Its translation reads: CASSRKGSQETQYF.